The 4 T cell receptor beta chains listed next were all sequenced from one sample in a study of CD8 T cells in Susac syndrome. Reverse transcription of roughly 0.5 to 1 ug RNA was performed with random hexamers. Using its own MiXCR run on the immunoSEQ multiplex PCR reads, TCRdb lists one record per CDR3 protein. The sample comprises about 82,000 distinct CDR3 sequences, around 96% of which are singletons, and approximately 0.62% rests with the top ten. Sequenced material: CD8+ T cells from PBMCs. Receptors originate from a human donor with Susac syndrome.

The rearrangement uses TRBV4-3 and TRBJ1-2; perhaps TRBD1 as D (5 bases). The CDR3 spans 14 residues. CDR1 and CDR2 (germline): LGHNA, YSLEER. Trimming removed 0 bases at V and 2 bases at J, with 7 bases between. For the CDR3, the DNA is TGCGCCAGCAGCCAAGATGGACAAAACTATGGCTACACCTTC. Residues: CASSQDGQNYGYTF.

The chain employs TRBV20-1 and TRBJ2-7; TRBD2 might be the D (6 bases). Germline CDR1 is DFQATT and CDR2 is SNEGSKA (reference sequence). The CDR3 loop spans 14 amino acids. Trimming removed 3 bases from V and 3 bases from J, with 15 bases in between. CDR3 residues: CSARDGTVGYEQYF. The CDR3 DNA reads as TGCAGTGCTAGGGATGGGACTGTCGGCTACGAGCAGTACTTC.

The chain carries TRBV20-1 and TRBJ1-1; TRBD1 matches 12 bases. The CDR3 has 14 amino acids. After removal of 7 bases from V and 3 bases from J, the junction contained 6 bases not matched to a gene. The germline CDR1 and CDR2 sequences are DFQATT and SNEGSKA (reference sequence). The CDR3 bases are TGCAGTGGGGGACAGGGGGCCGGAGACACTGAAGCTTTCTTT. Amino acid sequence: CSGGQGAGDTEAFF.

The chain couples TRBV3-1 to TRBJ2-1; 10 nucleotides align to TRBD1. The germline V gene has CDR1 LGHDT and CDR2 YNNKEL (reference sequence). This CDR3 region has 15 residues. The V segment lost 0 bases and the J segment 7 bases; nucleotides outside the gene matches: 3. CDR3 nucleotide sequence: TGTGCCAGCAGCCAAGAGTGGGACAGGGGTAATGAGCAGTTCTTC. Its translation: CASSQEWDRGNEQFF.